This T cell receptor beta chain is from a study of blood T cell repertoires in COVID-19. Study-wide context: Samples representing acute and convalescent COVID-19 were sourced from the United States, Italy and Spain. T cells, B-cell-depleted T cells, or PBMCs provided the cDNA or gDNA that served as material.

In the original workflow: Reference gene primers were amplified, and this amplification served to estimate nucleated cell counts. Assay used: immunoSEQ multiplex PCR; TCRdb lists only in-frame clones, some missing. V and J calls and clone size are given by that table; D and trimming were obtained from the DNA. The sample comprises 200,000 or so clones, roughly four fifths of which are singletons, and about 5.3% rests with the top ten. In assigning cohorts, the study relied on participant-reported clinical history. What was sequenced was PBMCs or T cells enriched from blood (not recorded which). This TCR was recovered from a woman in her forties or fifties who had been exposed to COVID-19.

This chain's CDR3 is CAIAGGAGTEAFF. The CDR3 DNA reads as TGTGCCATCGCGGGGGGCGCGGGGACTGAAGCTTTCTTT. This rearrangement joins TRBV10-3 to TRBJ1-1; tentatively, D is TRBD1 (6 bases). CDR1 is ENHRY, CDR2 SYGVKD, per germline. The CDR3 is made up of 13 amino acids. Trimming took 8 bases from V and 5 from J, leaving 15 bases between them.